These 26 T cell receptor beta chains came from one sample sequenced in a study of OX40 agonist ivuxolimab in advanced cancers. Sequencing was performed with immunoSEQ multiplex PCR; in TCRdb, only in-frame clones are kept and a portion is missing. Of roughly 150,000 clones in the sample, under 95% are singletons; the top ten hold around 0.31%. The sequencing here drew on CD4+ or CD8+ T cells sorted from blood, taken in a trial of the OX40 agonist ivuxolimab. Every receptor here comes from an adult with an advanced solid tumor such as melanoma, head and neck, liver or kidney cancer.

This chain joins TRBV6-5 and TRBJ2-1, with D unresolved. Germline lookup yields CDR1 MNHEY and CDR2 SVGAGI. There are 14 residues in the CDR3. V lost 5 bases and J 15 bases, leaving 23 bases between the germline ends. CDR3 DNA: TGTGCCAGCAGTGTAGATCAGGCCGCTGGTATGTGGTTCTTC. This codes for CASSVDQAAGMWFF.

The CDR3 here is CASSSDRRPGANVLTF. The DNA for the CDR3 is TGTGCCAGCAGTTCGGACAGGAGGCCTGGGGCCAACGTCCTGACTTTC. This chain links TRBV27 with TRBJ2-6; 7 nucleotides line up with TRBD1. Germline V gene sequence: CDR1 MNHEY, CDR2 SMNVEV (reference sequence). V dropped 4 bases and J dropped 2; count of bases not matched to a gene: 5. The CDR3 contains 16 residues.

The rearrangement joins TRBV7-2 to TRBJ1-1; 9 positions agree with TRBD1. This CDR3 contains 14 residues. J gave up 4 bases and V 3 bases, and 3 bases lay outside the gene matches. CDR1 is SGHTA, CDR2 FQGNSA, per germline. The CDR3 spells CASSFTTGGTEAFF. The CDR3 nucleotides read TGTGCCAGCAGCTTTACGACAGGGGGCACTGAAGCTTTCTTT.

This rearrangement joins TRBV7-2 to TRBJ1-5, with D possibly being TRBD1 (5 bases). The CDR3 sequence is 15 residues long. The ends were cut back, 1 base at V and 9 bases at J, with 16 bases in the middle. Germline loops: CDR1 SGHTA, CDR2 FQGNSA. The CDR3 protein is CASSLGPLAGMPQHF. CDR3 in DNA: TGTGCCAGCAGCTTAGGCCCTTTGGCAGGGATGCCCCAGCATTTT. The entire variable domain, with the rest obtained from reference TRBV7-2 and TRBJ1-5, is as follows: GAGVSQSPSNKVTEKGKDVELRCDPISGHTALYWYRQSLGQGLEFLIYFQGNSAPDKSGLPSDRFSAERTGGSVSTLTIQRTQQEDSAVYLCASSLGPLAGMPQHFGDGTRLSIL.

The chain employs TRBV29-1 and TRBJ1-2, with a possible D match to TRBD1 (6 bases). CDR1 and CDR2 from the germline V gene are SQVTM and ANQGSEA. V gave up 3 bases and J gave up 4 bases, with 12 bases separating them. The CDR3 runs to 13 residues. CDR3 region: CSVDLGQPYGYTF. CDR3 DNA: TGCAGCGTTGATCTAGGACAGCCCTATGGCTACACCTTC.

CDR3 sequence: CASSQGFLRGNTEAFF. The CDR3 DNA reads TGCGCCAGCAGCCAGGGCTTCTTAAGGGGGAACACTGAAGCTTTCTTT. This chain connects TRBV4-1 to TRBJ1-1, with a weak D call TRBD1 (5 bases). The CDR3 contains 16 residues. Trimming stripped 3 bases from V and 1 base from J, with 15 bases between. Germline CDR1 MGHRA, CDR2 YSYEKL.

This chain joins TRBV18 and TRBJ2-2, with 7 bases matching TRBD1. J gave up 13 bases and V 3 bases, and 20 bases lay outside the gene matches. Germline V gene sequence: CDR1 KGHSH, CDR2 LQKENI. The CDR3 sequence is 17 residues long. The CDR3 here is CASSPNQGQAHPSALFF. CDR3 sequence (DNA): TGTGCCAGCTCACCTAATCAAGGACAGGCACACCCGTCGGCGCTGTTTTTT.

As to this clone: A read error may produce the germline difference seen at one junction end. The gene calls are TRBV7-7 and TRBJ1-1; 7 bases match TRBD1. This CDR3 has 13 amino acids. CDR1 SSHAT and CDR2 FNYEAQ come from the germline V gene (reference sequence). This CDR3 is CASSSGTAPEAFF. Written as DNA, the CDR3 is TGTGCTAGCAGTTCCGGGACAGCGCCTGAAGCTTTCTTT. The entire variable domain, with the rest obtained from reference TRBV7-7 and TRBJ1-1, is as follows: GAGVSQSPRYKVTKRGQDVTLRCDPISSHATLYWYQQALGQGPEFLTYFNYEAQPDKSGLPSDRFSAERPEGSISTLTIQRTEQRDSAMYRCASSSGTAPEAFFGQGTRLTVV.

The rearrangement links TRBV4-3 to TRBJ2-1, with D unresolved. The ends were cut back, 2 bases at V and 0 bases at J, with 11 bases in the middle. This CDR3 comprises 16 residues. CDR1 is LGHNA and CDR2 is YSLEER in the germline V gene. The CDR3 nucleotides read TGCGCCAGCAGCCAAACCCCCTTACCCTCCTACAATGAGCAGTTCTTC. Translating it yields CASSQTPLPSYNEQFF.

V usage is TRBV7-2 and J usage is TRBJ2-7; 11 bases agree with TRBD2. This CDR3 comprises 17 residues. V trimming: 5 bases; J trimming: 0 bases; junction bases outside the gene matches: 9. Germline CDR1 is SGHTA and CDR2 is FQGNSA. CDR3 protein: CASSPTSGGHFSYEQYF. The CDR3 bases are TGTGCCAGCAGCCCCACTAGCGGGGGTCATTTCTCCTACGAGCAGTACTTC. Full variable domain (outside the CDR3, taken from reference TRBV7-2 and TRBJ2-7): GAGVSQSPSNKVTEKGKDVELRCDPISGHTALYWYRQSLGQGLEFLIYFQGNSAPDKSGLPSDRFSAERTGGSVSTLTIQRTQQEDSAVYLCASSPTSGGHFSYEQYFGPGTRLTVT.

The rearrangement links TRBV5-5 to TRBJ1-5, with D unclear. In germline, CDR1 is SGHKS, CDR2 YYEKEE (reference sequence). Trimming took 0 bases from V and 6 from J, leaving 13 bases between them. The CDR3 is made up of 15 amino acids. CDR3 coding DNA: TGTGCCAGCAGCTTGGCCGAGGGTTGGGTTCAGCCCCAGCATTTT. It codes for CASSLAEGWVQPQHF.

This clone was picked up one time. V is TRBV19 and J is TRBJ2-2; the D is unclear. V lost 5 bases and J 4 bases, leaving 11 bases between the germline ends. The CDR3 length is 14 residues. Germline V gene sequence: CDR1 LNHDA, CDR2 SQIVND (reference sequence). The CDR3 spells CASSPRTGTGELFF. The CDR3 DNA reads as TGTGCCAGTAGTCCCCGGACGGGCACCGGGGAGCTGTTTTTT.

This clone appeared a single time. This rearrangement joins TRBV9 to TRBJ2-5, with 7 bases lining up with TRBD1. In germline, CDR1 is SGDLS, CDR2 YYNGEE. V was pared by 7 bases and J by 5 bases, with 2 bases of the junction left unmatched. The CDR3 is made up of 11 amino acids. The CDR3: CASEGGETQYF. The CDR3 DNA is TGTGCCAGCGAAGGGGGCGAGACCCAGTACTTC.

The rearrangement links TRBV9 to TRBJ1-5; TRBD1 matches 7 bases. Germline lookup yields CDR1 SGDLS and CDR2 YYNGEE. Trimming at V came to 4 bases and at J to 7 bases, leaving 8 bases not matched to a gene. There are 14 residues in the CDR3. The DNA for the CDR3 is TGTGCCAGCAGCCCAGACAGGGTGGGACAGCCCCAGCATTTT. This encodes CASSPDRVGQPQHF.

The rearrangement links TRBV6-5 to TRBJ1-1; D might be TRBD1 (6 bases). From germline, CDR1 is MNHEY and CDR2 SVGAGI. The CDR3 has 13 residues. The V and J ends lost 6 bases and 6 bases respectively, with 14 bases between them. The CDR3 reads CASRPGGGPEAFF. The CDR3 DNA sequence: TGTGCCAGCAGGCCGGGCGGGGGGCCTGAAGCTTTCTTT.

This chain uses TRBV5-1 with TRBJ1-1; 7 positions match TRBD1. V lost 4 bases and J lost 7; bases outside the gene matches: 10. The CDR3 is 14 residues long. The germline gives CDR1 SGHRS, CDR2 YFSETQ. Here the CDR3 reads CASSIDRADIEAFF. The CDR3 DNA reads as TGCGCCAGCAGCATCGACAGGGCCGACATTGAAGCTTTCTTT.

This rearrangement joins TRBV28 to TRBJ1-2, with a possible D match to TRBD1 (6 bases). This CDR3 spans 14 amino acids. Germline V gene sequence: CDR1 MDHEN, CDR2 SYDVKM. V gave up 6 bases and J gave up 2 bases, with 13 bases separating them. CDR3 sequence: CASRPGQRNYGYTF. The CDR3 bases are TGTGCCAGCAGGCCCGGACAGCGAAACTATGGCTACACCTTC.

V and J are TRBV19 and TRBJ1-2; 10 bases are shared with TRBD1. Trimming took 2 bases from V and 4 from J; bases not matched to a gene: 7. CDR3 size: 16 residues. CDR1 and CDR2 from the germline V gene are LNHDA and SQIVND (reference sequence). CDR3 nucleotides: TGTGCCAGTAGTATAATGGGACAGGGGCAACTCTATGGCTACACCTTC. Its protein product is CASSIMGQGQLYGYTF.

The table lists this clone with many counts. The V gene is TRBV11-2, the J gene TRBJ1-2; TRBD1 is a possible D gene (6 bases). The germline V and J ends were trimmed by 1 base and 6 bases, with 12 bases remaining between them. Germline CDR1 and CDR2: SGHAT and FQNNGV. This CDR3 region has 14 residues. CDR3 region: CASSLVRAGDGYTF. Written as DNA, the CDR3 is TGTGCCAGCAGCTTAGTACGGGCAGGGGATGGCTACACCTTC.

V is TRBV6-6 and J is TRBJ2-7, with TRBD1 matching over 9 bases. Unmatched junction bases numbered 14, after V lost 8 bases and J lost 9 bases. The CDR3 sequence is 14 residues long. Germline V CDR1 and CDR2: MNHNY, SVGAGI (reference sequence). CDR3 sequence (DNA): TGTGCCAGCGAACCGGGACAGGGAAGGGGTGGGCAGTACTTC. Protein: CASEPGQGRGGQYF.

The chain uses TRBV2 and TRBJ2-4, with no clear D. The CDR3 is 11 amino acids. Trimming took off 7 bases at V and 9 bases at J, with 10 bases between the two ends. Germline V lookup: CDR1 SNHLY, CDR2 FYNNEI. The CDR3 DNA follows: TGTGCCAGCAAGGAGTCGGGCATTCAGTACTTC. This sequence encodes CASKESGIQYF.

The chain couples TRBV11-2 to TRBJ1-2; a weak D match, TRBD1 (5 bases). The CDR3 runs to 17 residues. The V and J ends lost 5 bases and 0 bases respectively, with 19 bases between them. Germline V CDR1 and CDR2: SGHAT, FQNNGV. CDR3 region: CASSLTGRLITNYGYTF. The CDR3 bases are TGTGCCAGCAGCCTAACAGGTCGACTGATCACTAACTATGGCTACACCTTC.

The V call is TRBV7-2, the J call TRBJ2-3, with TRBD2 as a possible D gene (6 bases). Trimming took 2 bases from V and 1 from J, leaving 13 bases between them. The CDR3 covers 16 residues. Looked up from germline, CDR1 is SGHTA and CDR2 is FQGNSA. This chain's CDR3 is CASSLRGQRGTDTQYF. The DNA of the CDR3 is TGTGCCAGCAGCTTAAGGGGCCAGCGGGGCACAGATACGCAGTATTTT.

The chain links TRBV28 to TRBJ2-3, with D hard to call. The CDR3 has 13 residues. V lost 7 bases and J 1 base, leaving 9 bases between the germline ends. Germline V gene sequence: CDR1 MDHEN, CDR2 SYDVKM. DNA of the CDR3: TGTGCCAGCACCAAAACCGGCACAGATACGCAGTATTTT. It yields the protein CASTKTGTDTQYF.

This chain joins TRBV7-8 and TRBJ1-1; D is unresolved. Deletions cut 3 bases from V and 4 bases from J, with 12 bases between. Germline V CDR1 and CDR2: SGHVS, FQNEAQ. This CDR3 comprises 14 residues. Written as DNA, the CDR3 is TGTGCCAGCAGCTTCGAGCGGGGTGGCACTGAAGCTTTCTTT. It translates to CASSFERGGTEAFF.

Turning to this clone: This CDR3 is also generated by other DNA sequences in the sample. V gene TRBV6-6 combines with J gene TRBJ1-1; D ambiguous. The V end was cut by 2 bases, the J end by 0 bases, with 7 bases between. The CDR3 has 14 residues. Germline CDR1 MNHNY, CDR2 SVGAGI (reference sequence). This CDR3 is CASSYGSMNTEAFF. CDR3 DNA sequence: TGTGCCAGCAGTTACGGATCCATGAACACTGAAGCTTTCTTT.